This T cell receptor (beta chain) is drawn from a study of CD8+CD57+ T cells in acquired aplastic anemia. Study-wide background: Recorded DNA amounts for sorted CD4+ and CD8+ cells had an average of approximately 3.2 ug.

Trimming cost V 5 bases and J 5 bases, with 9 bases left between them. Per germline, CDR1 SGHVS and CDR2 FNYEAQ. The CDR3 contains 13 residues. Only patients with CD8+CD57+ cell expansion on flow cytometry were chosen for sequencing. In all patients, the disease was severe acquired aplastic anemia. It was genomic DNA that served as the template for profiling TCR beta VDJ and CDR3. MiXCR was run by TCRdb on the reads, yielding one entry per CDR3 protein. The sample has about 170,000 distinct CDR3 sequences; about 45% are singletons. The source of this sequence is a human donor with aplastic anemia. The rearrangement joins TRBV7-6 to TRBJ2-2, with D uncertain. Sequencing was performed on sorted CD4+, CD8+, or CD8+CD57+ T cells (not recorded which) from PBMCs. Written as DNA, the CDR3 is TGTGCCAGCAGCCTGAAAAAGACCGGGGAGCTGTTTTTT. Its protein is CASSLKKTGELFF.